This entry lists 16 T cell receptor beta chains sequenced from one sample in a study of Siglec-9 on CD8 T cells in melanoma (dated by TCRdb to about 2019). The protocol used for the library was the immunoSEQ multiplex PCR assay. TCRdb re-hosts the immuneACCESS table, in-frame sequences only. Its copies lack some clones; in the studies checked, an unresolved V gene accounts for under half of them, and the cause for the rest is not known. Recorded for this sample are around 29,000 clones; around three quarters of them occurred a single time. The top ten hold under 6.5% of the sample. The sequenced sample was Siglec-9- CD8+ T cells sorted from blood. The sample's cell subset or site label, decoded: CD8 T cells lacking Siglec-9. Receptors originate from a human donor in good health.

The V call is TRBV9, the J call TRBJ1-1; 8 positions agree with TRBD1. The CDR3 covers 14 residues. The germline V gene encodes CDR1 SGDLS and CDR2 YYNGEE. V gave up 4 bases and J gave up 10 bases; unmatched junction bases: 12. The DNA for the CDR3 is TGTGCCAGCAGCTCTCTCGGACAGGGACGAGGAGCTTTCTTT. Translated: CASSSLGQGRGAFF.

The chain is built from TRBV19 and TRBJ1-2, with TRBD1 as a possible D gene (5 bases). CDR1 is LNHDA, CDR2 SQIVND, per germline (reference sequence). CDR3 size: 18 residues. V dropped 8 bases and J dropped 3 bases, with 28 bases sitting between them. The CDR3 coding sequence is TGTGCCAGTTCCGCCCCGAGTTCAGGCAGGGCGAGGGACTATGGCTACACCTTC. This encodes CASSAPSSGRARDYGYTF.

This chain connects TRBV6-5 to TRBJ2-5, with a weak D call TRBD1 (5 bases). Trimming took 6 bases from V and 1 from J, leaving 15 bases between them. Germline V gene sequence: CDR1 MNHEY, CDR2 SVGAGI. This CDR3 has 15 amino acids. The CDR3 is CASSPSGHRQETQYF. The CDR3 nucleotides are TGTGCCAGCAGCCCGAGTGGACATCGCCAAGAGACCCAGTACTTC.

The gene calls are TRBV9 and TRBJ1-3; 10 nucleotides line up with TRBD1. Germline V gives CDR1 SGDLS, CDR2 YYNGEE. The V segment lost 3 bases and the J segment 2 bases; nucleotides outside the gene matches: 2. The CDR3 totals 15 residues. The CDR3 DNA follows: TGTGCCAGCAGCGGCGGGACAGGGGCTGGAAACACCATATATTTT. This encodes CASSGGTGAGNTIYF.

V is TRBV5-1 and J is TRBJ1-1; a weak D match, TRBD1 (6 bases). The CDR3 has 13 amino acids. Germline CDR1 reads SGHRS; CDR2 reads YFSETQ. Trimming removed 0 bases at V and 8 bases at J, with 11 bases between. The CDR3 spells CASSLGSGTEAFF. The CDR3 bases are TGCGCCAGCAGCTTGGGGTCCGGGACAGAAGCTTTCTTT.

The chain couples TRBV28 to TRBJ1-1; D uncertain. Trimming removed 2 bases from V and 0 bases from J, with 4 bases in between. The length of the CDR3 is 13 residues. Germline-derived CDR1 and CDR2 are MDHEN and SYDVKM. In DNA form, the CDR3 reads TGTGCCAGCAGTTTAAAGTTGAACACTGAAGCTTTCTTT. Encoded protein: CASSLKLNTEAFF.

The chain links TRBV2 to TRBJ2-7; TRBD2 agrees at 13 bases. The CDR3 is 16 residues long. The V and J ends lost 8 bases and 6 bases, in that order; junction bases with no gene match: 13. Germline V gene data show CDR1 as SNHLY and CDR2 as FYNNEI. This chain's CDR3 is CASGATSGRALFEQYV. CDR3 coding DNA: TGTGCCAGCGGGGCCACTAGCGGGAGGGCCCTCTTCGAGCAGTACGTC.

The chain couples TRBV6-6 to TRBJ2-5; tentative D call: TRBD2 (5 bases). Germline CDR1 MNHNY, CDR2 SVGAGI (reference sequence). V was cut by 2 bases and J by 1 base, with 11 bases left in between. The CDR3 loop spans 15 amino acids. The CDR3 protein is CASSYPADLQETQYF. The DNA of the CDR3 is TGTGCCAGCAGTTACCCAGCGGACCTCCAAGAGACCCAGTACTTC.

The chain combines TRBV5-1 with TRBJ2-1, with 16 bases that match TRBD2. Germline CDR1 SGHRS, CDR2 YFSETQ. The V segment lost 4 bases and the J segment 9 bases; nucleotides outside the gene matches: 7. The CDR3 covers 16 residues. CDR3 sequence (DNA): TGCGCCAGCAGCCCGGGACTAGCGGGAGGGGCATCTGAGCAGTTCTTC. Translating gives CASSPGLAGGASEQFF.

The V and J genes are TRBV9 and TRBJ1-1, with a possible D match to TRBD1 (6 bases). From germline, CDR1 is SGDLS and CDR2 YYNGEE. This CDR3 comprises 15 residues. Trimming removed 0 bases at V and 3 bases at J, with 12 bases between. This CDR3 is CASSVGPGGDTEAFF. DNA of the CDR3: TGTGCCAGCAGCGTAGGACCGGGGGGCGACACTGAAGCTTTCTTT.

V is TRBV6-1 and J is TRBJ2-3; TRBD1 or TRBD2 may be the D gene (5 bases each). This CDR3 spans 16 amino acids. CDR1 and CDR2 from the germline V gene are MNHNS and SASEGT. The germline V and J ends were trimmed by 3 bases and 0 bases, with 13 bases remaining between them. The CDR3 region is CASSEYMGVSTDTQYF. The CDR3 DNA reads TGTGCCAGCAGTGAGTATATGGGGGTTAGCACAGATACGCAGTATTTT.

V is TRBV7-9 and J is TRBJ1-2; 8 positions agree with TRBD1. Germline-derived CDR1 and CDR2 are SEHNR and FQNEAQ (reference sequence). The CDR3 has 14 amino acids. Trimming cost V 0 bases and J 8 bases; bases outside gene matches: 5. In DNA, the CDR3 is TGTGCCAGCAGCTTAGCGGGACAGGCGCACGGCTACACCTTC. It is translated as CASSLAGQAHGYTF.

The chain has TRBV12-5 and TRBJ1-2; D gene unclear. V gave up 0 bases and J gave up 3 bases, with 8 bases separating them. Germline CDR1 LGHNT, CDR2 FRNRAP. The CDR3 is 14 amino acids. CDR3 residues: CASGLVSRDYGYTF. CDR3 nucleotide sequence: TGTGCTAGTGGTTTGGTTTCGAGGGACTATGGCTACACCTTC.

J is TRBJ2-5 and V is TRBV7-3; perhaps TRBD1 as D (5 bases). V lost 1 base and J lost 7, with 16 bases in between. The CDR3 length is 15 residues. The germline CDR1 and CDR2 sequences are SGHTA and FQGTGA. CDR3 in amino acids: CASSLNGQGMGTQYF. In DNA, the CDR3 is TGTGCCAGCAGCTTAAACGGTCAGGGCATGGGGACCCAGTACTTC.

CDR3 in DNA: TGTGCCAGCAGTGAAGGAGGGAGCGGTCAGCCCCAGCATTTT. Protein product: CASSEGGSGQPQHF. The rearrangement links TRBV6-1 to TRBJ1-5, with D hard to call. The CDR3 runs 14 residues. Between the trimmed V and J ends, which lost 1 base and 6 bases, there was a span of 10 bases. Germline CDR1 is MNHNS and CDR2 is SASEGT.

This clone was seen only once. The V and J genes are TRBV27 and TRBJ2-6, with D possibly TRBD1 on 5 matching bases. The CDR3 covers 16 residues. Germline CDR1 reads MNHEY; CDR2 reads SMNVEV (reference sequence). V gave up 0 bases and J gave up 4 bases, with 10 bases separating them. The CDR3 here is CASSLSAGLGANVLTF. The CDR3 nucleotides are TGTGCCAGCAGTTTATCGGCAGGGTTGGGGGCCAACGTCCTGACTTTC.